The present T cell receptor (beta chain) was sequenced within a study of T cells in Graves' hyperthyroidism and ophthalmopathy. Overall study context: Peripheral blood was drawn at first diagnosis, prior to all treatment. Regarding the study as a whole: Model output signaled ophthalmopathy a median approximately six months ahead of onset.

The CDR3 totals 11 residues. V lost 7 bases, J lost 5 bases, and 5 bases lay in between. Amplification of TCR beta CDR3 regions used RNA as the template. HTBI primers were the set used in a first-round RT-PCR of the TCR CDR3. Using its own MiXCR run on the multiplex PCR reads, TCRdb lists one record per CDR3 protein. Found here are roughly 38,000 distinct CDR3 sequences, around half of them singletons; the top ten hold roughly 6.4%. The hyperthyroidism patients had all been newly diagnosed, and their disease duration was under 2 months. Their ages ranged from 18 to 65 years. This clonotype was seen many times. Its antigen is still unknown.

The receptor was derived from a woman in her 50s with Graves' hyperthyroidism that later progressed to Graves' ophthalmopathy. Sequencing was carried out using blood. The chain recombines TRBV12-3 or TRBV12-4 with TRBJ2-2, with D unresolved. The CDR3 reads CASTRTGELFF. CDR3 nucleotide sequence: TGTGCCAGCACCCGGACCGGGGAGCTGTTTTTT.